The entry below gives a single T cell receptor (beta chain) sequence along with its context. Its antigen is not identified. These data belong to a study of OX40 agonist ivuxolimab in advanced cancers. Only in-frame clones appear in the TCRdb table, and some are missing; sequencing was by immunoSEQ multiplex PCR. The data show roughly 80,000 clones, around nine tenths seen once. Germline V gives CDR1 SGHNT, CDR2 YENEEA. After removal of 4 bases from V and 3 bases from J, the junction contained 5 bases not matched to a gene. The CDR3 loop spans 15 amino acids. Study-wide results and limits: Average numbers of expanded clones were greater in CD8+ T cells than in CD4+.

This sequence originates from an adult with an advanced solid tumor such as melanoma, head and neck, liver or kidney cancer. Source: CD4+ or CD8+ T cells sorted from blood, taken in a trial of the OX40 agonist ivuxolimab. V is TRBV11-3 and J is TRBJ2-7, with 11 positions matching TRBD2. The CDR3 DNA reads TGTGCCAGCAGCTCCCGACTAGCGGGGAACTACGAGCAGTACTTC. Translation gives CASSSRLAGNYEQYF.